This T cell receptor (beta chain) derives from a study of blood T cell repertoires in COVID-19. The overall study: The United States, Italy and Spain supplied acute and convalescent COVID-19 samples. Sources were T cells, B-cell-depleted T cells, or PBMCs; the material itself was cDNA or gDNA.

Germline V gene lookup returns CDR1 SQVTM and CDR2 ANQGSEA. V was shortened by 6 bases and J by 5 bases, with 16 bases between the two germline ends. This CDR3 has 13 residues. In the authors' workflow: The assay estimated nucleated cells by amplifying reference gene primers. The repertoire was sequenced with immunoSEQ multiplex PCR; TCRdb's copy has only in-frame clones and lacks some. That table is the source of V, J and clone size, and D and trimming were worked out from the DNA. This table has almost 15,000 clones, approximately 88% appearing once. The chain carries TRBV29-1 and TRBJ2-5, with a tentative D call TRBD2 (5 bases). Material for sequencing was peripheral blood. The clonotype comes from a woman between 65 and 79 years old in a cohort sampled during active or convalescent COVID-19. The CDR3 DNA sequence: TGCAGCGTCATCCTAGCCGGAACGGAGACCCAGTACTTC. As protein: CSVILAGTETQYF.